These 28 T cell receptor beta chains were sequenced from one sample in a study of regulatory T cells in long-lasting Graves disease. Time point noted: persistent/refractory GD, antithyroid drugs over 5 years with positive TRAb. Scientists built the TCR library using RNA that was extracted from PBMCs. According to the study, TCR beta libraries were built with iRepertoire HTBI primers and CDR3-region Arm-PCR. TCRdb re-called the multiplex PCR reads through MiXCR, storing one row per CDR3 protein. The sample has 300,000 or so distinct CDR3 sequences, about 20% seen once. The specimen comprised peripheral blood mononuclear cells (PBMCs), sampled when the disease was refractory, from a patient treated with antithyroid drugs. The receptors here all came from a female donor with Graves disease.

This clonotype was picked up a small number of times. V is TRBV4-1 and J is TRBJ1-2; 11 nucleotides line up with TRBD1. CDR3 size: 15 residues. V shed 1 base, J shed 8 bases, and the junction held 6 bases outside the gene matches. CDR1 is MGHRA, CDR2 YSYEKL, per germline. The CDR3 protein is CASSQVGQGALGYTF. The CDR3 DNA follows: TGCGCCAGCAGCCAAGTCGGACAGGGGGCGTTAGGCTACACCTTC.

The CDR3 sequence is CASEKGVAGELFF. CDR3 in DNA: TGTGCCAGCGAGAAGGGGGTAGCGGGGGAGCTGTTTTTT. The V gene is TRBV2, the J gene TRBJ2-2; TRBD1 is a possible D gene (6 bases). V lost 8 bases and J lost 8, with 15 bases in between. Germline loops: CDR1 SNHLY, CDR2 FYNNEI. This CDR3 comprises 13 residues.

The table lists this clonotype with a few counts. The V and J genes are TRBV6-1 and TRBJ1-1; no firm D call. This CDR3 has 15 residues. The V end lost 5 bases, the J end lost 0 bases, and 13 bases lay between the germline ends. Germline V gene sequence: CDR1 MNHNS, CDR2 SASEGT. The CDR3 reads CASSLDGRVNTEAFF. CDR3 bases: TGTGCCAGCAGTCTGGACGGCCGGGTGAACACTGAAGCTTTCTTT.

Only a few counts were recorded for this clonotype. The chain uses TRBV7-9 and TRBJ1-1; D is uncertain. V was cut by 1 base and J by 4 bases, with 10 bases left in between. The CDR3 loop spans 14 amino acids. Germline CDR1 and CDR2: SEHNR and FQNEAQ (reference sequence). The chain's CDR3 is CASSLVGQSTEAFF. The CDR3 nucleotides read TGTGCCAGCAGCTTAGTAGGTCAGAGCACTGAAGCTTTCTTT. Looking up the rest from reference TRBV7-9 and TRBJ1-1 gives the full variable domain: DTGVSQNPRHKITKRGQNVTFRCDPISEHNRLYWYRQTLGQGPEFLTYFQNEAQLEKSRLLSDRFSAERPKGSFSTLEIQRTEQGDSAMYLCASSLVGQSTEAFFGQGTRLTVV.

This clonotype was picked up many times. The rearrangement links TRBV6-1 to TRBJ1-2; perhaps TRBD1 as D (6 bases). The CDR3 covers 16 residues. Trimming took off 3 bases at V and 7 bases at J, with 21 bases between the two ends. Germline CDR1 is MNHNS and CDR2 is SASEGT. The CDR3 protein is CASSEGPFVRGFGYTF. The DNA for the CDR3 is TGTGCCAGCAGTGAGGGCCCTTTTGTTAGGGGGTTTGGCTACACCTTC.

This clonotype was observed a single time. A read error is possible here, since a much larger clone lies one base away. The chain uses TRBV7-8 and TRBJ1-2; no clear D gene. Germline V gives CDR1 SGHVS, CDR2 FQNEAQ. The V end lost 4 bases, the J end lost 1 base, and 13 bases lay between the germline ends. This CDR3 is 15 amino acids long. In DNA, the CDR3 is TGTGCCAGCAGCTACGGTACCTCCGTTAACTATGGCTACACCTTC. Protein product: CASSYGTSVNYGYTF.

This clonotype was seen ten or more times. The V call is TRBV6-1, the J call TRBJ2-5; D unresolved. The CDR3 spans 14 residues. Trimming shortened V by 6 bases and J by 1 base, and 12 bases separated the two germline ends. Germline values: CDR1 MNHNS, CDR2 SASEGT. The CDR3 reads CASRKRQGQETQYF. Written as DNA, the CDR3 is TGTGCCAGCAGGAAGAGACAAGGCCAAGAGACCCAGTACTTC.

There are many counts of this clonotype. The chain combines TRBV12-3 or TRBV12-4 with TRBJ1-4; 9 bases match TRBD1. The CDR3 totals 17 residues. V dropped 6 bases and J dropped 6; count of bases not matched to a gene: 14. Here the CDR3 DNA reads TGTGCCAGCAGCTTGGGAACAGGGGGCGCAATCCATGAAAAACTGTTTTTT. It specifies CASSLGTGGAIHEKLFF.

This clonotype was seen a few times. The chain employs TRBV20-1 and TRBJ2-7, with TRBD2 matching over 9 bases. Per the germline V gene, CDR1 is DFQATT and CDR2 is SNEGSKA (reference sequence). V shed 3 bases and J 1 base; nucleotides not matched to a gene: 7. The CDR3 is made up of 15 amino acids. CDR3 loop: CSASKPGLASYEQYF. Here the CDR3 DNA reads TGCAGTGCTAGCAAGCCGGGACTAGCATCCTACGAGCAGTACTTC.

Ten or more counts support this clonotype. The chain is built from TRBV20-1 and TRBJ2-7; 8 bases are a match to TRBD2. The CDR3 loop spans 14 amino acids. J lost 0 bases, V lost 3 bases, and 4 bases had no gene match. Germline-derived CDR1 and CDR2 are DFQATT and SNEGSKA (reference sequence). The CDR3 protein is CSARPREASYEQYF. DNA of the CDR3: TGCAGTGCTAGGCCGCGGGAGGCCTCCTACGAGCAGTACTTC.

This clonotype occurred a few times. The chain links TRBV6-1 to TRBJ1-2; tentatively, D is TRBD1 (5 bases). Germline V gives CDR1 MNHNS, CDR2 SASEGT. Trimming removed 8 bases from V and 8 bases from J, with 12 bases in between. The CDR3 is made up of 11 amino acids. The CDR3 bases are TGTGCCAGCCGGTTTGGGGGAGGCTACACCTTC. Its protein product is CASRFGGGYTF.

The V and J genes are TRBV28 and TRBJ2-6; no definite D call. In germline, CDR1 is MDHEN, CDR2 SYDVKM. The CDR3 is 18 residues long. With 1 base removed from V and 3 bases from J, the gap between germline ends came to 16 bases. DNA for the CDR3: TGTGCCAGCAGTTTATCGGTCTTGTCCGTGGGTGGGGCCAACGTCCTGACTTTC. Translating it yields CASSLSVLSVGGANVLTF.

In this sample, this clonotype turned up many times. V is TRBV12-5 and J is TRBJ2-4; tentatively, D is TRBD1 (5 bases). The CDR3 totals 17 residues. Germline V gene data show CDR1 as LGHNT and CDR2 as FRNRAP. V dropped 3 bases and J dropped 0 bases, with 15 bases sitting between them. CDR3 coding DNA: TGTGCTAGTGGTTTCACGACAGCAACCCTAGCCAAAAACATTCAGTACTTC. It specifies CASGFTTATLAKNIQYF.

The rearrangement joins TRBV5-1 to TRBJ1-4; the D is unclear. V was shortened by 2 bases and J by 9 bases, with 20 bases between the two germline ends. The CDR3 covers 16 residues. From germline, CDR1 is SGHRS and CDR2 YFSETQ. CDR3 sequence reads: CASSFGSANANQKLFF. CDR3 bases: TGCGCCAGCAGCTTTGGATCAGCTAATGCAAATCAAAAACTGTTTTTT.

Ten or more counts support this clonotype. The chain employs TRBV27 and TRBJ1-5; TRBD1 is a possible D gene (6 bases). Trimming removed 7 bases at V and 5 bases at J, with 12 bases between. Per germline, CDR1 MNHEY and CDR2 SMNVEV (reference sequence). This CDR3 has 13 residues. In DNA, the CDR3 is TGTGCCAGCATACCGGGACACGATCAGCCCCAGCATTTT. It specifies CASIPGHDQPQHF.

This clonotype appeared many times. The CDR3 nucleotides read TGTGCCAGCAGGCGCGGGACAGGGAACACTGAAGCTTTCTTT. It translates to CASRRGTGNTEAFF. The J gene is TRBJ1-1, the V gene TRBV6-1; 8 bases fit TRBD1. Trimming removed 6 bases from V and 1 base from J; junction bases left unmatched: 4. This CDR3 contains 14 residues. Germline assignment: CDR1 MNHNS and CDR2 SASEGT.

Many counts were recorded for this clonotype. The J gene is TRBJ2-5, the V gene TRBV5-6; D perhaps matches TRBD2 (6 bases). The germline CDR1 and CDR2 sequences are SGHDT and YYEEEE. There are 14 residues in the CDR3. V was trimmed by 0 bases and J by 3 bases, leaving 9 bases between them. CDR3 in DNA: TGTGCCAGCAGCTTGGCCGGGACTGAAGAGACCCAGTACTTC. Protein product: CASSLAGTEETQYF.

This clonotype has a count of ten or more. The chain is built from TRBV20-1 and TRBJ2-7; 8 nucleotides line up with TRBD1. Germline V CDR1 and CDR2: DFQATT, SNEGSKA (reference sequence). This CDR3 is 15 amino acids long. The ends lost 3 bases at V and 2 bases at J; junction bases unmatched: 9. The CDR3 reads CSASRWTGPTYEQYF. The CDR3 DNA sequence: TGCAGTGCTAGTCGCTGGACAGGGCCCACCTACGAGCAGTACTTC.

This clonotype was recorded many times. This chain connects TRBV6-5 to TRBJ2-7; weak D call: TRBD2 (5 bases). Deletions cut 4 bases from V and 0 bases from J, with 16 bases between. This CDR3 has 16 residues. The V gene's germline CDR1 is MNHEY and CDR2 SVGAGI. CDR3 coding DNA: TGTGCCAGCAGTTTTGGGCCGGAGGAGAGCTCCTACGAGCAGTACTTC. Translated, it gives CASSFGPEESSYEQYF.

The chain has TRBV3-1 and TRBJ2-2; D not resolved. Germline V gene sequence: CDR1 LGHDT, CDR2 YNNKEL (reference sequence). The length of the CDR3 is 16 residues. Trimming pared 0 bases from V and 5 bases from J, leaving 13 bases between. This CDR3 is CASSQDRLLGTGELFF. In nucleotides, the CDR3 is TGTGCCAGCAGCCAAGATCGGCTGCTAGGGACCGGGGAGCTGTTTTTT.

This clonotype has just a few counts. The chain joins TRBV7-9 to TRBJ2-2; possible D gene TRBD1, 6 bases. V shed 5 bases and J shed 2 bases, with 12 bases lying between them. The germline gives CDR1 SEHNR, CDR2 FQNEAQ (reference sequence). The CDR3 runs 15 residues. In DNA, the CDR3 is TGTGCCAGCAGCCCCGGGACAATCAACACCGGGGAGCTGTTTTTT. Translation gives CASSPGTINTGELFF.

V and J are TRBV2 and TRBJ2-3; D gene unclear. The ends were cut back, 5 bases at V and 1 base at J, with 13 bases in the middle. The CDR3 sequence is 15 residues long. Per the germline V gene, CDR1 is SNHLY and CDR2 is FYNNEI. CDR3 coding DNA: TGTGCCAGCAGTCCCTCCGGGCCAGGCACAGATACGCAGTATTTT. This codes for CASSPSGPGTDTQYF.

This rearrangement joins TRBV7-9 to TRBJ2-1, with 10 bases fitting TRBD1. CDR1 is SEHNR and CDR2 is FQNEAQ in the germline V gene (reference sequence). With 8 bases clipped from V and 10 bases from J, the junction kept 5 bases outside the gene matches. This CDR3 has 12 residues. The CDR3 spells CASDRGLEEQFF. In DNA, the CDR3 is TGTGCCAGCGACAGGGGGCTAGAAGAGCAGTTCTTC.

This clonotype has a count of ten or more. The chain carries TRBV11-3 and TRBJ1-1; no clear D. Germline CDR1 and CDR2: SGHNT and YENEEA. The V gene lost 0 bases and the J gene lost 0 bases, with 5 bases spanning the gap. This CDR3 region has 14 residues. The CDR3, as DNA: TGTGCCAGCAGCTTAGATCAGATGAACACTGAAGCTTTCTTT. Encoded protein: CASSLDQMNTEAFF.

About this clonotype: One base away lies a much larger clone, so this may be a sequencing read error. The V call is TRBV30, the J call TRBJ1-6; D remains unclear. There are 17 residues in the CDR3. Per germline, CDR1 GTSNPN and CDR2 SVGIG (reference sequence). DNA for the CDR3: TGTGCCTGGGCCTCGTTGGGCCGGAGCTCCTGTAATTCACCCCTCCACTTT. Protein sequence: CAWASLGRSSCNSPLHF. Combining the CDR3 with reference TRBV30 and TRBJ1-6 gives the whole variable domain SQTIHQWPATLVQPVGSPLSLECTVEGTSNPNLYWYRQAAGRGLQLLFYSVGIGQISSEVPQNLSASRPQDRQFILSSKKLLLSDSGFYLCAWASLGRSSCNSPLHFGNGTRLTVT.

The CDR3 spells CASTGGKTYNEQFF. The CDR3 nucleotides read TGTGCCAGTACCGGGGGAAAGACCTACAATGAGCAGTTCTTC. The rearrangement links TRBV12-3 or TRBV12-4 to TRBJ2-1; D may be TRBD2 (6 bases). The CDR3 length is 14 residues. V was trimmed by 9 bases and J by 2 bases, leaving 14 bases between them.

The rearrangement links TRBV20-1 to TRBJ2-3; 14 bases are a match to TRBD2. The V gene's germline CDR1 is DFQATT and CDR2 SNEGSKA (reference sequence). The CDR3 covers 16 residues. V shed 3 bases, J shed 4 bases, and the junction held 6 bases outside the gene matches. The CDR3 protein is CSARTSGRVVADTQYF. Here the CDR3 DNA reads TGCAGTGCTAGGACTAGCGGGAGGGTTGTGGCAGATACGCAGTATTTT.

This clonotype was recorded a few times. A read error may explain this, as a much larger clone is one base away. The chain links TRBV11-3 to TRBJ1-1; D unclear. CDR3 length equals 14 residues. Germline V gene lookup returns CDR1 SGHNT and CDR2 YENEEA. CDR3 region: CANSLYRANTEAFF. CDR3 nucleotide sequence: TGTGCCAACAGCCTTTACCGGGCCAACACTGAAGCTTTCTTT.